This is a list of T cell receptor beta chains from one sample in a study of T cell repertoires in aging, cancer and after chemotherapy. TCRdb used MiXCR to reprocess the multiplex PCR reads, holding one entry per CDR3 protein. The profile shows over 8,500 distinct CDR3 sequences, roughly 25% of them singletons. The sequenced sample consisted of blood. These receptors all stem from a human donor in good health. Both conserved end residues are part of each CDR3. The D gene is left open where the match is weak. Size is omitted from some rows. Given values are once, few, many or a class for expanded clones.

>NA|NA|TRBV5-5|TRBJ2-4
TGTGCCAGCAGCTTGGACAGCCCCGTTCAGTACTTC
CASSLDSPVQYF
>few|TRBD1|TRBV10-3|TRBJ2-2
TGTGCCATCAGTGAACCAGGGGGAAACACCGGGGAGCTGTTTTTT
CAISEPGGNTGELFF
>NA|TRBD1|TRBV5-4|TRBJ2-1
TGTGCCAGCACCCCTGCCGGGACAGGGACATACAATGAGCAGTTCTTC
CASTPAGTGTYNEQFF
>few|TRBD1|TRBV20-1|TRBJ2-1
TGCAGTGCCAGACCTAACAGGGGGGCAGGGAATGAGCAGTTCTTC
CSARPNRGAGNEQFF
>large|TRBD1|TRBV30|TRBJ2-2
TGTGCCTGGAGGACCGGGACAGACACCGGGGAGCTGTTTTTT
CAWRTGTDTGELFF
>few|NA|TRBV28|TRBJ1-4
TGTGCCAGCAGACGGACGGAAAAACTGTTTTTT
CASRRTEKLFF
>NA|NA|TRBV5-1|TRBJ2-7
TGCGCCAGCAGTTTCGGACAGGGAGGGACCGAGCAGTACTTC
CASSFGQGGTEQYF
>medium-sized|NA|TRBV15|TRBJ2-1
TGTGCCACCAGCAGAGATCGCAGGATTCAGTTCTTC
CATSRDRRIQFF
>few|TRBD1|TRBV27|TRBJ1-1
TGTGCCAGCAGTTTGGAGGGGGCGGCCACTGAAGCTTTCTTT
CASSLEGAATEAFF
>few|NA|TRBV19|TRBJ1-6
TGTGCCAGTAAAACAGGTTATAATTCACCCCTCCACTTT
CASKTGYNSPLHF
>medium-sized|NA|TRBV12-3/TRBV12-4|TRBJ1-4
TGTGCCAGCAGAGGGACGGGCCTTAATGAAAAACTGTTTTTT
CASRGTGLNEKLFF
>medium-sized|NA|TRBV10-1|TRBJ1-4
TGCGCCAGCAGTGACAGCAGGTACGAAAAACTGTTTTTT
CASSDSRYEKLFF
>few|NA|TRBV19|TRBJ1-4
TGTGCCACCGACCCGGGGTGGCCAAAGGAAAAACTGTTTTTT
CATDPGWPKEKLFF
>medium-sized|TRBD1|TRBV6-5|TRBJ2-1
TGTGCCAGCAGCATAAAGGGACAGGGCGTATACAATGAGCAGTTCTTC
CASSIKGQGVYNEQFF
>few|TRBD2|TRBV10-3|TRBJ2-7
TGTGCCATCAGTGAGGTCGGAACTAGCGGACGTTTGAAGCAGTACTTC
CAISEVGTSGRLKQYF
>NA|NA|TRBV20-1|TRBJ2-7
TGCACCGTATCGGGAACCGGCTACGAGCAGTACTTC
CTVSGTGYEQYF
>NA|TRBD1|TRBV7-2|TRBJ1-1
TGTGCCAGCAGCTACTTACAGGGGTATGAAGCTTTCTTT
CASSYLQGYEAFF
>NA|TRBD1|TRBV11-2|TRBJ1-2
TGTGCCAGCAGCCCCAACATTCGACAGGGAGCTAACTATGGCTACACCTTC
CASSPNIRQGANYGYTF
>NA|NA|TRBV4-3|TRBJ1-1
TGCGCCAGCAGCCAAGAAAGACAGGCCACTGAAGCTTTCTTT
CASSQERQATEAFF
>NA|NA|TRBV11-2|TRBJ2-2
TGTGCCAGCAGCTTAGTTACTTTGAGGGACGGGGAGCTGTTTTTT
CASSLVTLRDGELFF
>few|NA|TRBV7-2|TRBJ2-7
TGTGCCAGCAGCTTGAATCGGCAGTACGAGCAGTACTTC
CASSLNRQYEQYF
>NA|TRBD2|TRBV11-2|TRBJ2-7
TGTGCCAGCAATGGGGGGGGCGAGCAGTACTTC
CASNGGGEQYF
>NA|NA|TRBV6-6|TRBJ2-3
TGTGCCAGCAGGAGTCAAAGGGAGAGCACAGATACGCAGTATTTT
CASRSQRESTDTQYF
>medium-sized|NA|TRBV10-1|TRBJ1-5
TGCGCCAGCAGTGAGGAGGGCTTTAGCAATCAGCCCCAGCATTTT
CASSEEGFSNQPQHF
>few|NA|TRBV20-1|TRBJ2-7
TGCAGTGCTAGGTCCGGGGGTATAGGGTCGCACGAGCAGTACTTC
CSARSGGIGSHEQYF
>NA|NA|TRBV5-4|TRBJ2-5
TGTGCCAGCAGCTTAGGTTACGGCCAAGAGACCCAGTACTTC
CASSLGYGQETQYF
>medium-sized|TRBD1|TRBV20-1|TRBJ1-1
TGCAGTGCTAGTATAGGGGGCATGAACACTGAAGCTTTCTTT
CSASIGGMNTEAFF
>NA|TRBD1|TRBV6-5|TRBJ1-1
TGTGCCAGCAAAAACGCAGGGGGTACTGAAGCTTTCTTT
CASKNAGGTEAFF
>NA|NA|TRBV27|TRBJ1-1
TGTGCCAGCAGTACCTATTCCGCGACTGTGAACACTGAAGCTTTCTTT
CASSTYSATVNTEAFF
>NA|TRBD2|TRBV28|TRBJ2-3
TGTGCCAGCAGTCCGCCGACTAGCGGGGGAATTAGCACAGATACGCAGTATTTT
CASSPPTSGGISTDTQYF
>medium-sized|NA|TRBV15|TRBJ2-6
TGTGCCACCAGCATACAGGACGGGAACTCTGGGGCCAACGTCCTGACTTTC
CATSIQDGNSGANVLTF
>few|TRBD2|TRBV6-2/TRBV6-3|TRBJ2-3
TGTGCCAGCAGTTACCGGGGGGTCGATACGCAGTATTTT
CASSYRGVDTQYF
>few|TRBD1|TRBV6-2/TRBV6-3|TRBJ1-5
TGTGCCAGCAGTTACGCTCCGGGACAGGGGTTGATTCAGCCCCAGCATTTT
CASSYAPGQGLIQPQHF
>few|TRBD2|TRBV18|TRBJ2-1
TGTGCCAGCTCACCGCAACGGACTAGCGGTTCCAATGAGCAGTTCTTC
CASSPQRTSGSNEQFF
>medium-sized|NA|TRBV12-3/TRBV12-4|TRBJ1-2
TGTGCCAGCAGTTTTGCGGGGAACTATGGCTACACCTTC
CASSFAGNYGYTF
>few|NA|TRBV27|TRBJ1-4
TGTGCCAGCAGTTTTAGGAGGGCGCCGGATGAAAAACTGTTTTTT
CASSFRRAPDEKLFF
>NA|NA|TRBV19|TRBJ1-1
TGTGCCAGTAGTATAGATCCGTTAGGGGGCACTGAAGCTTTCTTT
CASSIDPLGGTEAFF
>medium-sized|NA|TRBV12-3/TRBV12-4|TRBJ1-2
TGTGCCAGCAGTTTAACAGCTAACTATGGCTACACCTTC
CASSLTANYGYTF
>few|NA|TRBV28|TRBJ2-1
TGTGCCAGCAGTTTATACCATGAGCAGTTCTTC
CASSLYHEQFF
>NA|TRBD1|TRBV6-5|TRBJ1-6
TGTGCCAGCAGCCGAACCCGGCCCGACAGGGGAAATTCACCCCTCCACTTT
CASSRTRPDRGNSPLHF
>NA|TRBD2|TRBV11-1|TRBJ2-1
TGTGCCAGCAGCGCCGGACTAGCGAAGGGGAATGAGCAGTTCTTC
CASSAGLAKGNEQFF
>NA|NA|TRBV30|TRBJ2-2
TGTGCCTGGAGTACAACAGCGGCCGGGGAGCTGTTTTTT
CAWSTTAAGELFF
>NA|TRBD2|TRBV7-2|TRBJ2-2
TGTGCCAGCAGCTTAAGACTAGCGGGGGGCACCGGGGAGCTGTTTTTT
CASSLRLAGGTGELFF
>NA|NA|TRBV12-3/TRBV12-4|TRBJ2-3
TGTGCCAGCAGCAGGGACAGCACAGATACGCAGTATTTT
CASSRDSTDTQYF
>NA|TRBD2|TRBV6-5|TRBJ2-1
TGTGCCAGCGGGTCCTCCCTCCGGGGGGGTTCCTACAATGAGCAGTTCTTC
CASGSSLRGGSYNEQFF
>few|NA|TRBV18|TRBJ1-1
TGTGCCAGCTCACTGACATCCTCCCAAGGGACTGAAGCTTTCTTT
CASSLTSSQGTEAFF
>NA|TRBD1|TRBV12-3/TRBV12-4|TRBJ2-1
TGTGCCAGCAGTCAGGGACAGGGAGCCTACAATGAGCAGTTCTTC
CASSQGQGAYNEQFF
>NA|TRBD2|TRBV11-3|TRBJ2-2
TGTGCCAGCAGATCCTGGCGGGAAACCAGTAAGACTAGCGGGAGGGCCAACACCGGGGAGCTGTTTTTT
CASRSWRETSKTSGRANTGELFF